Listed below are T cell receptor beta chains from one sample, sequenced in a study of blood T cells in healthy people across ages. TCRdb reanalysed the 5' RACE reads using MiXCR and keeps one entry per CDR3 protein. In the table there are more than 700,000 distinct CDR3 sequences, 35% to 50% of which are singletons. Sample: blood. Receptors originate from an elderly man in good health. CDR3s include the opening cysteine and the closing phenylalanine or tryptophan. A D gene is named only where the DNA matches it firmly. Size is omitted from some rows. Given values are once, few, many or a class for expanded clones.

cdr3_length clone_size j_call d_call v_call cdr3_nt cdr3_aa
13 many TRBJ2-4 NA TRBV7-2 TGTGCCAGCAGCTTTTGGGGTTTAGACATTCAGTACTTC CASSFWGLDIQYF
14 NA TRBJ2-5 NA TRBV5-1 TGCGCCAGCAGCTTGCGGCCCCCTGGCAATGAGCAGTACTTC CASSLRPPGNEQYF
17 NA TRBJ2-6 NA TRBV6-2/TRBV6-3 TGTGCCAGCAGTTACTCTCCAAAGTCCTCTGGGGCCAACGTCCTGACTTTC CASSYSPKSSGANVLTF
14 few TRBJ2-6 NA TRBV5-1 TGCGCCAGCAAGGGGGGGCTCGGGGCCAACGTCCTGACTTTC CASKGGLGANVLTF
14 once TRBJ1-2 NA TRBV20-1 TGCAGTGCTAGGGGGGGCCTTGCTCGTATTGGCTACACCTTC CSARGGLARIGYTF
14 many TRBJ2-3 NA TRBV4-2 TGTGCCAGCAGCTCGACAGCCGGAACAGATACGCAGTATTTT CASSSTAGTDTQYF
15 NA TRBJ2-7 TRBD1 TRBV5-1 TGCGCCAGCAGCGCTATACAGGGGGCCACCTACGAGCAGTACTTC CASSAIQGATYEQYF
13 NA TRBJ2-3 NA TRBV12-3/TRBV12-4 TGTGCCAGCATCCGAGTGAGCACAGATACGCAGTATTTT CASIRVSTDTQYF
14 NA TRBJ2-7 NA TRBV28 TGTGCCAGCAATCCCTCGGGGCAGGGTTGGGAGCAGTACTTC CASNPSGQGWEQYF
15 NA TRBJ2-7 NA TRBV7-2 TGTGCCAGCAGCTTAGATCCAGGATCTCCCTACGAGCAGTACTTC CASSLDPGSPYEQYF
15 NA TRBJ1-5 NA TRBV2 TGTGCCAGCAAGACCGAGGGACAAAGTTATCAGCCCCAGCATTTT CASKTEGQSYQPQHF
15 NA TRBJ2-3 TRBD2 TRBV24-1 TGTGCCACCAGTTTGGCCACGGGAGGGCCGGATACGCAGTATTTT CATSLATGGPDTQYF
15 few TRBJ2-7 NA TRBV9 TGTGCCAGCTCACGACAGGCGACGAGCTCCTACGAGCAGTACTTC CASSRQATSSYEQYF
14 once TRBJ2-3 TRBD2 TRBV19 TGTGCCAGTATCGGGACTAGCATTTCAGATACGCAGTATTTT CASIGTSISDTQYF
12 NA TRBJ2-3 NA TRBV7-3 TGTGCCAGCAGCTCAGGCGTGGATACGCAGTATTTT CASSSGVDTQYF
13 NA TRBJ2-5 NA TRBV4-2 TGTGCCAGCAGCAAAAACGAGCAAGAGACCCAGTACTTC CASSKNEQETQYF
14 NA TRBJ2-5 NA TRBV20-1 TGCAGTGCTCTGCCCGGGACCCTGGGGGAGACCCAGTACTTC CSALPGTLGETQYF
12 NA TRBJ2-1 NA TRBV27 TGTGCCAGCAGTTTCGTCGGTAATGAGCAGTTCTTC CASSFVGNEQFF
14 NA TRBJ2-7 TRBD2 TRBV20-1 TGCAGTGCTAGGAGGCTAGCGGAATGGAATGAGCAGTACTTC CSARRLAEWNEQYF
15 few TRBJ2-7 TRBD1 TRBV6-2/TRBV6-3 TGTGCCAGCAGGAAGACAGGGAAGAACTCCTACGAGCAGTACTTC CASRKTGKNSYEQYF
15 NA TRBJ1-4 NA TRBV5-1 TGCGCCAGCAGCTTAAATGTGCCAACTAATGAAAAACTGTTTTTT CASSLNVPTNEKLFF
14 NA TRBJ1-2 NA TRBV6-6 TGTGCCAGCAGTTACAGCAGGGGAAACTATGGCTACACCTTC CASSYSRGNYGYTF
15 few TRBJ2-1 NA TRBV7-9 TGTGCCAGCAGCTTATGGCGGGAATCCTACAATGAGCAGTTCTTC CASSLWRESYNEQFF
15 few TRBJ2-3 TRBD2 TRBV10-3 TGTGCCATCGGGGGACTAGCGACTAGCACAGATACGCAGTATTTT CAIGGLATSTDTQYF
15 NA TRBJ2-7 NA TRBV21-1 TGTGCCAGCAGCCCTGACAGGGGGAACTCCTACGAGCAGTACTTC CASSPDRGNSYEQYF
12 NA TRBJ1-1 NA TRBV29-1 TGCAGCGCCGCCGACAGGACCCGGGGGGCTTTCTTT CSAADRTRGAFF
14 few TRBJ1-1 NA TRBV2 TGTGCCAGCAGTGAATCTCACTGGCAGTTGGGAGCTTTCTTT CASSESHWQLGAFF
13 NA TRBJ2-1 NA TRBV3-1 TGTGCCAGCAGCCGCCTTGGGGGCTATGAGCAGTTCTTC CASSRLGGYEQFF